The TCR beta chain described here comes from a study of blood T cell repertoires in COVID-19. In the study overall: The cDNA or gDNA used as material had been derived from T cells, B-cell-depleted T cells, or PBMCs.

Original processing methods: Amplification from reference gene primers served as the basis for estimated nucleated cell counts. The protocol was immunoSEQ multiplex PCR, while the TCRdb copy is restricted to in-frame clones and leaves out a portion. From that table come the V and J calls and clone size; the DNA was used to work out D and trimming. The sample lists approximately 90,000 clones; 90% were seen once. Trimming removed 5 bases at V and 0 bases at J, with 17 bases between. In germline, CDR1 is MNHNY, CDR2 SVGAGI (reference sequence). This CDR3 has 17 residues. This TCR came from a man aged 55 to 70 with acute or convalescent COVID-19. Sequencing was carried out using peripheral blood. This chain connects TRBV6-6 to TRBJ2-1, with D maybe TRBD1 (6 bases). As DNA, the CDR3 is TGTGCCAGCAGTCCCCGGGGCAGGGGTATCTCCTACAATGAGCAGTTCTTC. The encoded protein is CASSPRGRGISYNEQFF.